The 24 T cell receptor beta chains in this list originate from one sample, sequenced in a study of T cells after yellow fever vaccination. MiXCR was run by TCRdb on the 5' RACE reads, yielding one entry per CDR3 protein. The profile covers around 310,000 distinct CDR3 sequences, with about 4% appearing a single time and roughly a quarter taken by the ten largest. The source was PBMCs, collected 5 days after the yellow fever booster vaccination. These receptors originate from a young man who received the YFV17D yellow fever vaccine.

At least ten counts were recorded for this clonotype. The CDR3 is CASSLEGMNTEAFF. The CDR3 DNA follows: TGTGCCAGCAGTCTGGAGGGGATGAACACTGAAGCTTTCTTT. The chain is built from TRBV6-5 and TRBJ1-1, with D perhaps TRBD1 (5 bases). The CDR3 is 14 amino acids. Trimming shortened V by 5 bases and J by 0 bases, and 10 bases separated the two germline ends. Looked up from germline, CDR1 is MNHEY and CDR2 is SVGAGI.

This clonotype was picked up a small number of times. The chain joins TRBV7-2 to TRBJ2-1; D not certain. Trimming cost V 7 bases and J 6 bases, with 10 bases left between them. CDR3 length equals 12 residues. Germline loops: CDR1 SGHTA, CDR2 FQGNSA. In nucleotides, the CDR3 is TGTGCCAGCAACCCGTTTACCAATGAGCAGTTCTTC. It specifies CASNPFTNEQFF. The whole variable domain, filled in from reference TRBV7-2 and TRBJ2-1, reads GAGVSQSPSNKVTEKGKDVELRCDPISGHTALYWYRQSLGQGLEFLIYFQGNSAPDKSGLPSDRFSAERTGGSVSTLTIQRTQQEDSAVYLCASNPFTNEQFFGPGTRLTVL.

V is TRBV20-1 and J is TRBJ1-1, with D maybe TRBD1 (6 bases). The ends were cut back, 0 bases at V and 13 bases at J, with 21 bases in the middle. The CDR3 has 14 residues. Looked up from germline, CDR1 is DFQATT and CDR2 is SNEGSKA (reference sequence). The CDR3 nucleotides read TGCAGTGCTAGAGACCCCGTGGGGGCGCGCCTTAGTTTCTTT. The encoded protein is CSARDPVGARLSFF.

Ten or more counts support this clonotype. This sequence joins TRBV7-2 and TRBJ2-5; D possibly corresponds to TRBD2 (6 bases). CDR3 size: 13 residues. In germline, CDR1 is SGHTA, CDR2 FQGNSA. The ends were cut back, 3 bases at V and 3 bases at J, with 8 bases in the middle. The CDR3 DNA sequence: TGTGCCAGCAGCTTCGGGGGTAAAGAGACCCAGTACTTC. Translated, it gives CASSFGGKETQYF.

This clonotype turned up a few times. The V and J genes are TRBV21-1 and TRBJ1-5; the table's D call, TRBD1, has no DNA check behind it. TRBV21-1 is a known pseudogene. The CDR3 spans 17 residues. CDR3: CASSNDRGPYPGQPQHF. CDR3 sequence (DNA): TGTGCCAGCAGCAACGACAGGGGGCCTTACCCTGGGCAGCCCCAGCATTTT.

This clonotype was counted ten times or more. The genes are TRBV27 and TRBJ2-7; TRBD1 might be the D (5 bases). The CDR3 is made up of 12 amino acids. V lost 5 bases and J 2 bases, leaving 7 bases between the germline ends. Germline V gene data show CDR1 as MNHEY and CDR2 as SMNVEV (reference sequence). CDR3 sequence reads: CASSRGTYEQYF. The CDR3 DNA sequence: TGTGCCAGCAGTAGGGGTACCTACGAGCAGTACTTC.

This clonotype came up a few times. V usage is TRBV6-5 and J usage is TRBJ1-6; 9 bases match TRBD1. This CDR3 comprises 14 residues. V dropped 7 bases and J dropped 9; count of bases not matched to a gene: 7. Germline CDR1 and CDR2: MNHEY and SVGAGI. The CDR3 region is CASTTGTGSSPLHF. The CDR3 DNA is TGTGCCAGCACCACCGGGACAGGGAGTTCACCCCTCCACTTT.

Note on this clonotype: At one boundary the junction diverges from the germline segment, which might be a read error. The J gene is TRBJ2-6, the V gene TRBV12-3 or TRBV12-4; 7 positions agree with TRBD1. This CDR3 is 18 amino acids long. The CDR3 loop reads CASSHTQGENAGSNVLTF. CDR3 coding DNA: TGTGCCAGCAGTCATACCCAGGGGGAAAATGCTGGGTCCAACGTCCTGACTTTC.

This clonotype was detected a few times. This rearrangement joins TRBV27 to TRBJ2-3; D is perhaps TRBD2 (6 bases). Germline lookup yields CDR1 MNHEY and CDR2 SMNVEV (reference sequence). The CDR3 is made up of 17 amino acids. The V gene lost 4 bases and the J gene lost 2 bases, with 19 bases spanning the gap. The CDR3 sequence is CASSSRPTSTFTDTQYF. Written as DNA, the CDR3 is TGTGCCAGCAGTTCCCGCCCCACTAGCACTTTCACAGATACGCAGTATTTT.

This clonotype appeared a few times. The rearrangement joins TRBV5-1 to TRBJ2-1; D perhaps matches TRBD2 (6 bases). Trimming cost V 0 bases and J 0 bases, with 10 bases left between them. Germline CDR1 reads SGHRS; CDR2 reads YFSETQ. This CDR3 is built from 16 residues. CDR3 in DNA: TGCGCCAGCAGCTTGGCCCGGGACTCCTCCTACAATGAGCAGTTCTTC. This codes for CASSLARDSSYNEQFF.

This clonotype was seen a few times. V usage is TRBV4-3 and J usage is TRBJ2-3, with D perhaps TRBD1 or TRBD2 (5 bases each). V lost 4 bases to trimming and J lost 2 bases, with 16 bases between them. The CDR3 runs to 16 residues. Germline V CDR1 and CDR2: LGHNA, YSLEER. As DNA, the CDR3 is TGCGCCAGCAGCCGACTATCCGGGACCCCCACAGATACGCAGTATTTT. This sequence encodes CASSRLSGTPTDTQYF.

The CDR3 loop reads CASSVQGLDTEAFF. In DNA, the CDR3 is TGTGCCAGCAGCGTACAGGGGCTAGACACTGAAGCTTTCTTT. This sequence joins TRBV9 and TRBJ1-1; tentative D call: TRBD1 (6 bases). Germline assignment: CDR1 SGDLS and CDR2 YYNGEE. CDR3 length: 14 residues. V was trimmed by 1 base and J by 3 bases, leaving 10 bases between them.

This clonotype was picked up a small number of times. The gene calls are TRBV20-1 and TRBJ1-2; D gene unclear. In germline, CDR1 is DFQATT, CDR2 SNEGSKA (reference sequence). Trimming removed 2 bases at V and 8 bases at J, with 12 bases between. The CDR3 consists of 12 residues. The CDR3 DNA reads as TGCAGTGCTAGACCCCTCTCGGAGGGCTACACCTTC. Protein: CSARPLSEGYTF.

This clonotype has at least ten counts. The gene calls are TRBV15 and TRBJ2-3; tentative D call: TRBD1 (5 bases). Trimming removed 5 bases at V and 4 bases at J, with 19 bases between. The CDR3 sequence is 16 residues long. CDR1 LNHNV and CDR2 YYDKDF come from the germline V gene (reference sequence). The CDR3 nucleotides read TGTGCCACCAGCGGCCGCCGGACAACCGTTGCAGATACGCAGTATTTT. Its translation is CATSGRRTTVADTQYF.

The rearrangement joins TRBV15 to TRBJ1-1, with 7 bases identical to TRBD1. Germline V gives CDR1 LNHNV, CDR2 YYDKDF (reference sequence). V shed 2 bases and J 5 bases; nucleotides not matched to a gene: 5. The CDR3 is made up of 14 amino acids. As DNA, the CDR3 is TGTGCCACCAGCAGACCAACAGGGGTAACTGAAGCTTTCTTT. Translated, it gives CATSRPTGVTEAFF.

The table lists this clonotype with a few counts. The chain combines TRBV7-3 with TRBJ1-1, with TRBD1 matching 8 bases. The germline gives CDR1 SGHTA, CDR2 FQGTGA. Unmatched junction bases numbered 6, after V lost 3 bases and J lost 6 bases. CDR3 length: 14 residues. CDR3 residues: CASSFTGGNSEAFF. The CDR3 DNA sequence: TGTGCCAGCAGCTTTACAGGGGGGAATTCTGAAGCTTTCTTT.

This clonotype was detected many times. The chain combines TRBV7-3 with TRBJ2-3; 8 bases line up with TRBD2. The CDR3 has 15 residues. After removal of 5 bases from V and 1 base from J, the junction contained 5 bases not matched to a gene. Germline loops: CDR1 SGHTA, CDR2 FQGTGA. The CDR3 loop is CASSIGLAGTDTQYF. In DNA form, the CDR3 reads TGTGCCAGCAGCATAGGACTAGCCGGCACAGATACGCAGTATTTT.

The table lists this clonotype with a few counts. The CDR3 protein is CASSYPPNPQYF. CDR3 nucleotides: TGTGCCAGCAGTTACCCCCCGAACCCCCAGTACTTC. The chain uses TRBV6-5 and TRBJ2-5, with D unclear. V lost 2 bases to trimming and J lost 9 bases, with 10 bases between them. The CDR3 runs to 12 residues. In germline, CDR1 is MNHEY, CDR2 SVGAGI.

This clonotype came up a few times. V usage is TRBV19 and J usage is TRBJ1-5; no firm D call. The CDR3 extends over 13 amino acids. Germline values: CDR1 LNHDA, CDR2 SQIVND (reference sequence). The V and J ends lost 4 bases and 5 bases respectively, with 9 bases between them. CDR3: CASSTPPHQPQHF. DNA for the CDR3: TGTGCCAGTAGTACACCCCCCCATCAGCCCCAGCATTTT.

The sample holds a few counts of this clonotype. This chain links TRBV4-3 with TRBJ2-2; D is perhaps TRBD2 (6 bases). Per germline, CDR1 LGHNA and CDR2 YSLEER. The CDR3 is 15 amino acids. The germline V and J ends were trimmed by 0 bases and 5 bases, with 10 bases remaining between them. In DNA, the CDR3 is TGCGCCAGCAGCCAAGATGGGGGGAGTACCGGGGAGCTGTTTTTT. The encoded protein is CASSQDGGSTGELFF.

At least ten counts were recorded for this clonotype. The chain is built from TRBV11-2 and TRBJ2-5; D gene unclear. Germline CDR1 SGHAT, CDR2 FQNNGV. This CDR3 is 13 amino acids long. V shed 1 base and J shed 3 bases, with 6 bases lying between them. CDR3 bases: TGTGCCAGCAGCTTAGGCTTAGAAGAGACCCAGTACTTC. Its protein is CASSLGLEETQYF.

Many counts were recorded for this clonotype. The V and J genes are TRBV7-3 and TRBJ2-1; 7 bases are shared with TRBD2. V shed 5 bases, J shed 8 bases, and the junction held 9 bases outside the gene matches. Looked up from germline, CDR1 is SGHTA and CDR2 is FQGTGA. This CDR3 has 14 residues. CDR3 amino acids: CASSRGGRADEQFF. The CDR3 DNA follows: TGTGCCAGCAGCCGAGGAGGGAGGGCGGATGAGCAGTTCTTC.

At least ten counts were recorded for this clonotype. The chain uses TRBV7-2 and TRBJ2-2; D is ambiguous. Germline V gene data show CDR1 as SGHTA and CDR2 as FQGNSA. V gave up 7 bases and J gave up 7 bases, with 10 bases separating them. CDR3 length: 12 amino acids. The CDR3 region has the DNA TGTGCCAGCACCCCTCGAGACGGGGAGCTGTTTTTT. Translating it yields CASTPRDGELFF.

The chain employs TRBV4-1 and TRBJ2-1, with 12 positions matching TRBD2. Germline-derived CDR1 and CDR2 are MGHRA and YSYEKL. V was pared by 4 bases and J by 3 bases, with 4 bases of the junction left unmatched. This CDR3 has 16 residues. Written as DNA, the CDR3 is TGCGCCAGCAGCCCGTCGGGACTAGCGGGCTACAATGAGCAGTTCTTC. This sequence encodes CASSPSGLAGYNEQFF.